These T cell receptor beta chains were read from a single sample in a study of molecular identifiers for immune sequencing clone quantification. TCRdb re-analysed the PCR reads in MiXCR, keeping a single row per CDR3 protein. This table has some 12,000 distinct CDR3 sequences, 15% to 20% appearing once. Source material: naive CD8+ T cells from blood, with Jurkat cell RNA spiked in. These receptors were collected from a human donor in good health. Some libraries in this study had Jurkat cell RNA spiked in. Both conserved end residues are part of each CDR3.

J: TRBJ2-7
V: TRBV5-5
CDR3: CASSSGTGVYEQYF

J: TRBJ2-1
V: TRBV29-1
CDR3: CSVELAGLSSYNEQFF

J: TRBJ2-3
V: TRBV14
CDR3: CASSLTTSGLQYF

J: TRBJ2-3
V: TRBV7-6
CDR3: CASSQDGEGIADTQYF

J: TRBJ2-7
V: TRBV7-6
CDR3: CASSSDGYEQYF

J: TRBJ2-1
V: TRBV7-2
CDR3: CVSSLVGEGQDSEQFF

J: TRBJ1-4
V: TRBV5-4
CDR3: CASSLGAALNEKLFF

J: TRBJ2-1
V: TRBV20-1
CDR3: CSANPRLMAGRQNEQFF

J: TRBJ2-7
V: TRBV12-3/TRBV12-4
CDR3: CASSPVLAGDLDSYEQYF

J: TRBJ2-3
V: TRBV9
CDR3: CASSGVGGGGDRDTQYF

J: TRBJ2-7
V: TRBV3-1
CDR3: CASSQEGGKRYEQYF

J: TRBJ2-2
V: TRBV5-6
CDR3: CASSLAQGAGLTGELFF

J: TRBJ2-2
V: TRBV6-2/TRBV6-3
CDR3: CASSPQGFANTGELFF

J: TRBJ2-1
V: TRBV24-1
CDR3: CATSDPGAPEQFF

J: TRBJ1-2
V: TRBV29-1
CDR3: CSVVQGVYGYTF

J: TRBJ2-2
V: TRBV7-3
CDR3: CASSPGLAGFGTGELFF

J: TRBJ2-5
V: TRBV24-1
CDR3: CATSDFARAGVETQYF

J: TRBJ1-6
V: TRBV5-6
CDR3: CASSLGAGRSYNSPLHF

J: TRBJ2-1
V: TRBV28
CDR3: CASTLLAGGYNEQFF

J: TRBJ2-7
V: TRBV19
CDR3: CASSIRAGELSYEQYF

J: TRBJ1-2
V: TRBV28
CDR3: CANLRDRVDYGYTF

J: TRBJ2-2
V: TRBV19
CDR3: CASSMSPSGVGTGGLFF

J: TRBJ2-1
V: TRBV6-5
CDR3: CASSLGEGEQFF

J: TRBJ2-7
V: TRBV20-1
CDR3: CSAWQGAYEQYF

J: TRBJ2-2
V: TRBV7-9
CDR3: CASSFTPGGPSELFF

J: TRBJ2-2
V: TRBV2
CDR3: CASSESRGPGELFF

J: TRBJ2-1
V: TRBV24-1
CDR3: CATSDSGLAAANEQFF

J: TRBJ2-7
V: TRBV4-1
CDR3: CASSQRETGYEQYF